The following is a TCR beta chain sequence with its context. The antigen is undetermined. TCRdb's copy holds only in-frame clones and misses some; the assay was immunoSEQ multiplex PCR. Of 200,000 to 250,000 clones listed, 75% to 90% were seen once; the top ten hold 11% to 15%. The record originates from a study of cytomegalovirus exposure and HLA in healthy donors. The study, taken as a whole, reports: Three chains linked to CMV were shown in vitro to be specific for CMV antigens. Among TCR sequences, most were rare, though some public TCRs appeared in many donors. According to a later analysis, TCR clusters from the first cohort tended to co-occur in the 100 to 150 validation repertoires.

The donors formed part of the roughly 120-subject validation cohort, distinct from the approximately 670-subject first cohort. CDR3 length: 13 residues. CDR1 is MNHEY and CDR2 is SVGAGI in the germline V gene. Losses at the gene ends were 5 bases for V and 7 bases for J; bases not matched to a gene: 7. The clonotype was recovered from a woman aged 30 to 39 in good health and CMV-seropositive. Sample: PBMCs. This chain uses TRBV6-5 with TRBJ1-2, with 7 bases aligning to TRBD1. CDR3 amino acids: CASSGDSPLGYTF. The CDR3 DNA follows: TGTGCCAGCAGTGGGGACAGCCCCCTTGGCTACACCTTC.